Presented here are 12 T cell receptor beta chains from one specimen sequenced in a study of cytomegalovirus exposure and HLA in healthy donors. The study ran its PCR with 60 Vbeta and 13 Jbeta primers. Measured with immunoSEQ multiplex PCR; TCRdb has only the in-frame clones, and not every one. The sample includes under 150,000 clones, around three quarters of them seen just once. Sequencing was performed on PBMCs. All receptors come from a woman aged 45-65 years in good health and CMV-seronegative.

The sample holds a few counts of this clone. V gene TRBV6-5 combines with J gene TRBJ2-1; the match to TRBD2 covers 10 bases. V was pared by 6 bases and J by 7 bases, with 9 bases of the junction left unmatched. This CDR3 contains 15 residues. Germline V CDR1 and CDR2: MNHEY, SVGAGI. CDR3 nucleotide sequence: TGTGCCAGCAGGTTAGCGGGAGGATCGGAGAATGAGCAGTTCTTC. It specifies CASRLAGGSENEQFF.

V and J are TRBV28 and TRBJ2-7; perhaps TRBD2 as D (6 bases). V was cut by 6 bases and J by 7 bases, with 22 bases left in between. CDR3 size: 15 residues. The V gene's germline CDR1 is MDHEN and CDR2 SYDVKM. The CDR3 DNA reads TGTGCCAGCAGCTCTTCGTCCGGGACTCCTGGTGAGCAGTACTTC. Residues: CASSSSSGTPGEQYF. Complete variable domain (other parts from reference TRBV28 and TRBJ2-7): DVKVTQSSRYLVKRTGEKVFLECVQDMDHENMFWYRQDPGLGLRLIYFSYDVKMKEKGDIPEGYSVSREKKERFSLILESASTNQTSMYLCASSSSSGTPGEQYFGPGTRLTVT.

The chain links TRBV19 to TRBJ2-3, with 10 nucleotides matching TRBD2. The CDR3 consists of 16 residues. The germline CDR1 and CDR2 sequences are LNHDA and SQIVND (reference sequence). J was trimmed by 1 base and V by 7 bases; bases with no gene match: 8. This CDR3 is CASKKSLAGRTDTQYF. The CDR3 DNA reads TGTGCCAGTAAGAAATCACTAGCGGGACGCACAGATACGCAGTATTTT.

This chain links TRBV10-3 with TRBJ2-7; TRBD1 aligns across 9 bases. V trimming: 7 bases; J trimming: 2 bases; junction bases outside the gene matches: 6. Germline CDR1 reads ENHRY; CDR2 reads SYGVKD. The CDR3 has 14 amino acids. The CDR3 here is CAIKGTGKAYEQYF. In DNA, the CDR3 is TGTGCCATCAAGGGGACAGGGAAAGCCTACGAGCAGTACTTC.

This clone was recorded a few times. The chain couples TRBV5-4 to TRBJ1-1; D ambiguous. Per the germline V gene, CDR1 is SGHNT and CDR2 is YYREEE (reference sequence). V was shortened by 2 bases and J by 2 bases, with 13 bases between the two germline ends. This CDR3 spans 15 amino acids. The chain's CDR3 is CASSLGRHANTEAFF. The CDR3 DNA follows: TGTGCCAGCAGCTTAGGCAGGCATGCTAACACTGAAGCTTTCTTT.

V usage is TRBV7-8 and J usage is TRBJ1-5; D not resolved. Germline V gives CDR1 SGHVS, CDR2 FQNEAQ. The ends were cut back, 1 base at V and 6 bases at J, with 7 bases in the middle. This CDR3 comprises 13 residues. The CDR3 DNA reads TGTGCCAGCAGCTTAGGAGAGGCTCAGCCCCAGCATTTT. Protein product: CASSLGEAQPQHF.

The chain uses TRBV2 and TRBJ2-2; D possibly corresponds to TRBD1 (5 bases). Trimming stripped 4 bases from V and 5 bases from J, with 8 bases between. CDR1 is SNHLY and CDR2 is FYNNEI in the germline V gene. The CDR3 runs to 13 residues. DNA for the CDR3: TGTGCCAGCAGTGTAGGGGCGACCGGGGAGCTGTTTTTT. Its protein product is CASSVGATGELFF.

This clone showed up just a few times. This chain uses TRBV27 with TRBJ1-5; 7 bases map to TRBD1. The CDR3 totals 14 residues. Germline lookup yields CDR1 MNHEY and CDR2 SMNVEV (reference sequence). V trimming: 8 bases; J trimming: 6 bases; junction bases outside the gene matches: 10. CDR3 amino acids: CASRGRDSGQPQHF. The CDR3 region has the DNA TGTGCCAGCCGAGGCCGGGACAGCGGTCAGCCCCAGCATTTT.

The chain uses TRBV14 and TRBJ1-1, with D possibly matching TRBD1 (5 bases). Germline V CDR1 and CDR2: SGHDN, FVKESK. The length of the CDR3 is 15 residues. Trimming took 5 bases from V and 5 from J, leaving 18 bases between them. The CDR3 loop reads CASSLLGGEWTEAFF. CDR3 coding DNA: TGTGCCAGCAGCTTGCTGGGGGGTGAATGGACTGAAGCTTTCTTT.

With regard to this clone: The same CDR3 can be traced to other DNA sequences in this sample. V is TRBV6-5 and J is TRBJ2-1; D is unclear. The CDR3 length is 11 residues. Germline CDR1 and CDR2: MNHEY and SVGAGI. V was shortened by 5 bases and J by 8 bases, with 7 bases between the two germline ends. The CDR3 DNA follows: TGTGCCAGCAGTCCGGGTGATGAGCAGTTCTTC. This translates into CASSPGDEQFF.

V gene TRBV7-3 combines with J gene TRBJ2-3, with D possibly matching TRBD1 (7 bases). Germline V lookup: CDR1 SGHTA, CDR2 FQGTGA. This CDR3 region has 16 residues. V lost 5 bases and J lost 4, with 19 bases in between. CDR3 nucleotides: TGTGCCAGCAGCGAACGACAGGGAGGAACAGCAGATACGCAGTATTTT. Its translation: CASSERQGGTADTQYF.

This clone was picked up one time. J is TRBJ1-4 and V is TRBV14; 7 bases map to TRBD1. Germline assignment: CDR1 SGHDN and CDR2 FVKESK. This CDR3 has 16 residues. The trim removed 1 base at V and 7 bases at J, leaving 9 bases unmatched. CDR3 coding DNA: TGTGCCAGCAGCCAAGGATTGACAGGGTCTCTTGAAAAACTGTTTTTT. Protein product: CASSQGLTGSLEKLFF.